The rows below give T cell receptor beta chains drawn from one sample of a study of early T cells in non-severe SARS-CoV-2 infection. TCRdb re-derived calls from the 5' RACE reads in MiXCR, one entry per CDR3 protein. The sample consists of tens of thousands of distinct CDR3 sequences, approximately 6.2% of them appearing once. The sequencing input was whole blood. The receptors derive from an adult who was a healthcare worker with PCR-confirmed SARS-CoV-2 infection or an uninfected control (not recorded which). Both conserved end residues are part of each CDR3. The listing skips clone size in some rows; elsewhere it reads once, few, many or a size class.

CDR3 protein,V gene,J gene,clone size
CASSLEGGALFNEQFF,TRBV5-6,TRBJ2-1,many
CSVVKGETQYF,TRBV29-1,TRBJ2-5,.
CASTLAGAHNEQFF,TRBV6-2/TRBV6-3,TRBJ2-1,many
CSARPRSREDTGELFF,TRBV20-1,TRBJ2-2,few
CASSLEGSSTDTQYF,TRBV11-2,TRBJ2-3,.
CASSSSQGAGTEALF,TRBV5-1,TRBJ1-1,once
CASSPTTAGSGELFF,TRBV5-4,TRBJ2-2,.
CASSLIAGHEQYF,TRBV7-6,TRBJ2-7,many
CASSTPGPSYEQYF,TRBV5-4,TRBJ2-7,many
CSAFDSGGSTDTQYF,TRBV20-1,TRBJ2-3,many
CASSSNRAPSYEQYF,TRBV7-9,TRBJ2-7,many
CASSLRTGGSTEAFF,TRBV11-3,TRBJ1-1,many
CASSQDRRATGTEAFF,TRBV14,TRBJ1-1,.
CASSLGILGGSYNEQFF,TRBV12-3/TRBV12-4,TRBJ2-1,few
CASSHDRSYEQYF,TRBV16,TRBJ2-7,many
CASSPRDGGEKLFF,TRBV7-6,TRBJ1-4,many
CASSRLGQGLQETQYF,TRBV5-1,TRBJ2-5,many
CASSPHPTVNTEAFF,TRBV3-1,TRBJ1-1,few
CASSPGTGGQYEQYF,TRBV11-3,TRBJ2-7,few
CASSPGTAYYEQYF,TRBV18,TRBJ2-7,many
CASSYSRTVYEQYF,TRBV6-2/TRBV6-3,TRBJ2-7,.
CASSQGRQDTEAFF,TRBV4-3,TRBJ1-1,many
CSATPNNSPLHF,TRBV20-1,TRBJ1-6,many
CASSLDPGHNTEAFF,TRBV11-2,TRBJ1-1,.
CSVETGFGPNEKLFF,TRBV29-1,TRBJ1-4,few
CSARETSGGGNEQFF,TRBV20-1,TRBJ2-1,few